These 23 T cell receptor beta chains share one sample of origin, sequenced in a study of Ad26.COV2.S vaccination and SARS-CoV-2 variants. Sequencing was performed with immunoSEQ multiplex PCR; in TCRdb, only in-frame clones are kept and a portion is missing. The sample includes hundreds of thousands of clones, less than 90% of them seen just once. This sample's treatment: about 20 received Ad26.COV2.S at low or high dose, single or two shots; several received placebo; per-sample allocation not given. Day 63 after the first vaccine or placebo injection was the time point for sampling. The source was peripheral blood, collected in a trial of Ad26.COV2.S vaccine versus placebo. The receptors derive from a person aged 18-60 years who received the Ad26.COV2.S COVID-19 vaccine or a placebo.

The genes are TRBV19 and TRBJ1-1; 10 bases align to TRBD1. The CDR3 runs to 13 residues. Losses at the gene ends were 4 bases for V and 5 bases for J; bases not matched to a gene: 1. In germline, CDR1 is LNHDA, CDR2 SQIVND (reference sequence). CDR3 region: CASSKDRGTEAFF. CDR3 sequence (DNA): TGTGCCAGTAGTAAGGACAGGGGGACTGAAGCTTTCTTT.

The rearrangement joins TRBV2 to TRBJ1-4; TRBD1 might be the D (6 bases). This CDR3 has 13 amino acids. V lost 4 bases to trimming and J lost 12 bases, with 15 bases between them. Germline CDR1 reads SNHLY; CDR2 reads FYNNEI. CDR3 sequence (DNA): TGTGCCAGCAGTGGATACAGGGAGGGAGAACTGTTTTTT. Translation: CASSGYREGELFF.

This clone was detected only a few times. This sequence joins TRBV28 and TRBJ2-1; D unresolved. V lost 4 bases to trimming and J lost 9 bases, with 10 bases between them. Germline loops: CDR1 MDHEN, CDR2 SYDVKM. The CDR3 has 12 amino acids. In nucleotides, the CDR3 is TGTGCCAGCAGTTCCGTCGTAACTGAGCAGTTCTTC. It specifies CASSSVVTEQFF.

The CDR3 DNA sequence: TGTGCCAGCAGTCCCGACAGGGGTTATGGCTACACCTTC. Its protein is CASSPDRGYGYTF. The chain is built from TRBV28 and TRBJ1-2, with 8 bases matching TRBD1. V lost 5 bases to trimming and J lost 5 bases; unmatched junction nucleotides: 4. The CDR3 has 13 residues. Germline lookup yields CDR1 MDHEN and CDR2 SYDVKM.

CDR3 in DNA: TGTGCCAGCAGCTCCCCCGGGGCGGGGACCGGGGAGCTGTTTTTT. This translates into CASSSPGAGTGELFF. The V and J genes are TRBV11-2 and TRBJ2-2, with D possibly being TRBD2 (6 bases). Looked up from germline, CDR1 is SGHAT and CDR2 is FQNNGV. This CDR3 is built from 15 residues. Trimming removed 4 bases from V and 5 bases from J, with 14 bases in between.

The V and J genes are TRBV28 and TRBJ1-4; 7 nucleotides line up with TRBD1. J was trimmed by 12 bases and V by 2 bases; bases with no gene match: 9. Germline V gives CDR1 MDHEN, CDR2 SYDVKM. CDR3 length: 14 residues. The CDR3 region has the DNA TGTGCCAGCAGTTTAAGCCGGACAGGTCGTCAACTGTTTTTT. It is translated as CASSLSRTGRQLFF.

V usage is TRBV5-1 and J usage is TRBJ2-3; D not resolved. Trimming pared 0 bases from V and 4 bases from J, leaving 9 bases between. The CDR3 consists of 14 residues. Germline V gives CDR1 SGHRS, CDR2 YFSETQ. CDR3 sequence: CASSLASLADTQYF. CDR3 in DNA: TGCGCCAGCAGCTTGGCGTCGCTAGCAGATACGCAGTATTTT.

J is TRBJ1-2 and V is TRBV10-3, with TRBD1 as a possible D gene (5 bases). The germline V gene encodes CDR1 ENHRY and CDR2 SYGVKD. Deletions cut 6 bases from V and 5 bases from J, with 16 bases between. CDR3 length equals 14 residues. In DNA form, the CDR3 reads TGTGCCATCAGGGGGGAGGTACCTCTATATGGCTACACCTTC. Residues: CAIRGEVPLYGYTF.

The V and J genes are TRBV18 and TRBJ2-6; D remains ambiguous. From germline, CDR1 is KGHSH and CDR2 LQKENI. V was trimmed by 6 bases and J by 3 bases, leaving 9 bases between them. The length of the CDR3 is 14 residues. The CDR3 loop is CASSLGFGANVLTF. CDR3 DNA sequence: TGTGCCAGCTCGTTGGGCTTTGGGGCCAACGTCCTGACTTTC.

J is TRBJ1-2 and V is TRBV27, with D unresolved. The V end lost 3 bases, the J end lost 0 bases, and 17 bases lay between the germline ends. Germline lookup yields CDR1 MNHEY and CDR2 SMNVEV (reference sequence). This CDR3 is 17 amino acids long. The CDR3 region is CASSFDGRKLSNYGYTF. CDR3 bases: TGTGCCAGCAGTTTCGACGGGAGGAAACTATCTAACTATGGCTACACCTTC.

This clone was seen a handful of times. V usage is TRBV3-1 (or the pseudogene TRBV3-2) and J usage is TRBJ1-3; unclear D gene. The CDR3 consists of 13 residues. CDR1 and CDR2 (germline): LGHDT, YNNKEL (reference sequence). The V end was cut by 5 bases, the J end by 4 bases, with 9 bases between. DNA for the CDR3: TGTGCCAGCAGCTCCCAAGCAGGAAACACCATATATTTT. This sequence encodes CASSSQAGNTIYF.

V usage is TRBV24-1 and J usage is TRBJ2-5; TRBD1 matches at 10 bases. The CDR3 covers 16 residues. J gave up 5 bases and V 5 bases, and 10 bases lay outside the gene matches. The V gene's germline CDR1 is KGHDR and CDR2 SFDVKD. The CDR3 DNA is TGTGCCACCAGTGGCTCGGGACAGGGGAGGAGGGAGACCCAGTACTTC. It is translated as CATSGSGQGRRETQYF.

This clone appeared once. The chain is built from TRBV2 and TRBJ1-1; D is perhaps TRBD1 (5 bases). The CDR3 runs 15 residues. Deletions cut 7 bases from V and 0 bases from J, with 15 bases between. CDR1 SNHLY and CDR2 FYNNEI come from the germline V gene. The CDR3 loop is CASIKLTAMNTEAFF. CDR3 DNA: TGTGCCAGCATTAAATTGACAGCCATGAACACTGAAGCTTTCTTT.

V is TRBV24-1 and J is TRBJ2-1; 9 nucleotides agree with TRBD2. Germline V gene sequence: CDR1 KGHDR, CDR2 SFDVKD. The CDR3 contains 21 residues. V lost 2 bases to trimming and J lost 0 bases; unmatched junction nucleotides: 16. CDR3 bases: TGTGCCACCAGTGATTCGATCTCAGACAGACCGGGACTAGCCTCCTACAATGAGCAGTTCTTC. Translating it yields CATSDSISDRPGLASYNEQFF.

This clone has just a few counts. DNA of the CDR3: TGCAGTGCTAGTGACAGGGATCCCTACGAGCAGTACTTC. Translating gives CSASDRDPYEQYF. The rearrangement links TRBV20-1 to TRBJ2-7, with 7 bases aligning to TRBD1. This CDR3 has 13 residues. Germline V gene data show CDR1 as DFQATT and CDR2 as SNEGSKA (reference sequence). J was trimmed by 2 bases and V by 3 bases; bases with no gene match: 4.

The rearrangement uses TRBV19 and TRBJ2-3, with D hard to call. Germline CDR1 is LNHDA and CDR2 is SQIVND (reference sequence). The V end lost 6 bases, the J end lost 0 bases, and 10 bases lay between the germline ends. The CDR3 length is 14 residues. This CDR3 reads CASRVAASTDTQYF. In nucleotides, the CDR3 is TGTGCCAGTAGGGTAGCAGCTAGCACAGATACGCAGTATTTT.

V usage is TRBV2 and J usage is TRBJ1-1; a weak D match, TRBD1 (5 bases). Trimming pared 2 bases from V and 7 bases from J, leaving 8 bases between. This CDR3 has 12 amino acids. The germline V gene encodes CDR1 SNHLY and CDR2 FYNNEI. The CDR3 bases are TGTGCCAGCAGTGAATCGGGGGGTGAAGCTTTCTTT. Its protein is CASSESGGEAFF. Supplemented by reference TRBV2 and TRBJ1-1, the full variable domain reads EPEVTQTPSHQVTQMGQEVILRCVPISNHLYFYWYRQILGQKVEFLVSFYNNEISEKSEIFDDQFSVERPDGSNFTLKIRSTKLEDSAMYFCASSESGGEAFFGQGTRLTVV.

The V gene is TRBV12-3 or TRBV12-4, the J gene TRBJ1-2, with D maybe TRBD1 (5 bases). The V end was cut by 1 base, the J end by 5 bases, with 8 bases between. The CDR3 contains 13 residues. The CDR3 DNA reads TGTGCCAGCAGTTTAGGTTCAGGGTATGGCTACACCTTC. Protein product: CASSLGSGYGYTF.

In this sample, this clone turned up a few times. The chain uses TRBV7-2 and TRBJ2-5, with unresolved D. The CDR3 is made up of 15 amino acids. Trimming left V 3 bases short and J 4 bases short, with 15 bases between. Germline V gene sequence: CDR1 SGHTA, CDR2 FQGNSA. The CDR3 spells CASSLQVSVRETQYF. In nucleotides, the CDR3 is TGTGCCAGCAGCTTGCAGGTCTCCGTGCGAGAGACCCAGTACTTC.

V is TRBV11-2 and J is TRBJ2-7; 9 bases agree with TRBD1. The V segment lost 0 bases and the J segment 1 base; nucleotides outside the gene matches: 13. The germline V gene has CDR1 SGHAT and CDR2 FQNNGV. The CDR3 spans 19 residues. The DNA for the CDR3 is TGTGCCAGCAGCTTAGATGAGAGACAGGGGGGGGTTAATTCCTACGAGCAGTACTTC. It is translated as CASSLDERQGGVNSYEQYF.

This chain links TRBV5-1 with TRBJ1-5, with 7 positions matching TRBD1. Germline lookup yields CDR1 SGHRS and CDR2 YFSETQ. The CDR3 is made up of 15 amino acids. V lost 2 bases, J lost 5 bases, and 7 bases stayed unmatched. CDR3 coding DNA: TGCGCCAGCAGCTTCTTCGACAGGGCTGATCAGCCCCAGCATTTT. Protein product: CASSFFDRADQPQHF. Combining the CDR3 with reference TRBV5-1 and TRBJ1-5 gives the whole variable domain KAGVTQTPRYLIKTRGQQVTLSCSPISGHRSVSWYQQTPGQGLQFLFEYFSETQRNKGNFPGRFSGRQFSNSRSEMNVSTLELGDSALYLCASSFFDRADQPQHFGDGTRLSIL.

The genes are TRBV14 and TRBJ1-1, with a tentative D call TRBD1 (5 bases). The CDR3 is made up of 14 amino acids. Germline assignment: CDR1 SGHDN and CDR2 FVKESK. V was pared by 3 bases and J by 1 base, with 9 bases between. The CDR3 reads CASSHLTGNTEAFF. CDR3 sequence (DNA): TGTGCCAGCAGCCATCTTACAGGGAACACTGAAGCTTTCTTT.

The CDR3 spells CASSLNGAGGEDGYTF. For the CDR3, the DNA is TGTGCCAGCAGTTTAAATGGAGCGGGAGGGGAAGATGGCTACACCTTC. This chain joins TRBV27 and TRBJ1-2; a weak D match, TRBD1 (5 bases). V lost 2 bases to trimming and J lost 6 bases, with 19 bases between them. The germline V gene has CDR1 MNHEY and CDR2 SMNVEV (reference sequence). CDR3 length: 16 residues.